These T cell receptor beta chains were read from a single sample in a study of T cells in Graves' hyperthyroidism and ophthalmopathy. Each CDR3 protein is one row after TCRdb ran MiXCR on the multiplex PCR reads. The data hold around 700,000 distinct CDR3 sequences, with about 35% observed a single time. The material sequenced was blood. These receptor sequences come from a woman aged 40 to 50 with Graves' hyperthyroidism. Each CDR3 is given with its conserved first and last residue. The order of the fields is V gene, J gene, CDR3 protein.

V: TRBV4-1; J: TRBJ1-1; CDR3: CASSQGPPVNTEAFF
V: TRBV7-2; J: TRBJ2-7; CDR3: CASSSGTAHEQYF
V: TRBV7-8; J: TRBJ1-6; CDR3: CASTRDHSPLHF
V: TRBV10-3; J: TRBJ1-2; CDR3: CAISRAGEYGYTF
V: TRBV5-1; J: TRBJ2-2; CDR3: CASSQGYGTANTGELFF
V: TRBV6-5; J: TRBJ1-2; CDR3: CASSSPGTYGYTF
V: TRBV12-3/TRBV12-4; J: TRBJ1-5; CDR3: CASSYEQGNNQPQHF
V: TRBV20-1; J: TRBJ2-2; CDR3: CSATKTGNTGELFF
V: TRBV6-5; J: TRBJ1-2; CDR3: CASRQGFTFSVPYTF
V: TRBV4-3; J: TRBJ2-7; CDR3: CASSLRSGTGGYEQYF
V: TRBV6-1; J: TRBJ1-4; CDR3: CASSPMGQVEKLFF
V: TRBV6-2/TRBV6-3; J: TRBJ2-5; CDR3: CASGGRAAETQYF
V: TRBV29-1; J: TRBJ2-3; CDR3: CSATRTVTDTQYF
V: TRBV6-1; J: TRBJ1-2; CDR3: CASSPFDSNYGYTF
V: TRBV10-3; J: TRBJ1-3; CDR3: CATVVGGSGNTIYF
V: TRBV10-3; J: TRBJ2-7; CDR3: CASSLVLGPTYEQYF
V: TRBV5-8; J: TRBJ1-6; CDR3: CASSLGKSQSPLHF
V: TRBV7-2; J: TRBJ1-1; CDR3: CASSEWSGAFF
V: TRBV2; J: TRBJ2-5; CDR3: CASSRVQGTQYF
V: TRBV6-5; J: TRBJ1-5; CDR3: CASSYSLAGDQPQHF
V: TRBV6-5; J: TRBJ2-7; CDR3: CASRDATSGTLYEQYF
V: TRBV4-3; J: TRBJ1-2; CDR3: CASSSELRQGNYGYTF
V: TRBV25-1; J: TRBJ2-7; CDR3: CASSQVMHEQYF
V: TRBV11-2; J: TRBJ2-6; CDR3: CASSTPSGKANVLTF
V: TRBV7-2; J: TRBJ2-6; CDR3: CASSPNEGANVLTF
V: TRBV5-6; J: TRBJ1-1; CDR3: CASSLSSQVNTEAFF
V: TRBV4-2; J: TRBJ1-4; CDR3: CASSLQGRVFF
V: TRBV20-1; J: TRBJ1-2; CDR3: CSARREKGYYGYTF
V: TRBV12-3/TRBV12-4; J: TRBJ1-6; CDR3: CASSLIPGGNNSPLHF
V: TRBV7-9; J: TRBJ1-5; CDR3: CASSLMDQPQHF
V: TRBV2; J: TRBJ1-5; CDR3: CASSEWLRGSNQPQHF
V: TRBV6-5; J: TRBJ1-1; CDR3: CASRHRTGPEAFF
V: TRBV7-9; J: TRBJ1-2; CDR3: CASSFERAGYTF
V: TRBV29-1; J: TRBJ2-7; CDR3: CSVEGLGSGDYEQYF
V: TRBV5-5; J: TRBJ1-4; CDR3: CASTVWGGGGEKLFF
V: TRBV10-3; J: TRBJ2-7; CDR3: CASKADTGTEVSYEQYF
V: TRBV6-5; J: TRBJ1-1; CDR3: CASSFRAMNTEAFF
V: TRBV7-9; J: TRBJ1-2; CDR3: CASSRTRGYGYTF
V: TRBV10-3; J: TRBJ1-1; CDR3: CAILGAAGANVLTFF
V: TRBV6-5; J: TRBJ1-6; CDR3: CASSVQAPDNSPLHF
V: TRBV9; J: TRBJ2-5; CDR3: CASSVGLRQGETQYF
V: TRBV10-2; J: TRBJ1-1; CDR3: CASSTGAANTEAFF
V: TRBV7-9; J: TRBJ2-7; CDR3: CASSAWRHNGGHEQYF
V: TRBV6-8; J: TRBJ2-7; CDR3: CASTGQAYEQYF
V: TRBV19; J: TRBJ1-5; CDR3: CASSLDRPYQPQHF
V: TRBV7-3; J: TRBJ1-2; CDR3: CASSYSSPGQASNYGYTF
V: TRBV7-9; J: TRBJ1-1; CDR3: CASSPWKAPGNTEAFF
V: TRBV10-3; J: TRBJ2-3; CDR3: CATSDGTGGPITDTQYF
V: TRBV5-1; J: TRBJ2-7; CDR3: CASSLDGGRTDGRYF
V: TRBV12-3/TRBV12-4; J: TRBJ1-5; CDR3: CASSNQGFTNQPQHF
V: TRBV7-2; J: TRBJ1-1; CDR3: CASSPNPGGGGTEAFF
V: TRBV28; J: TRBJ1-2; CDR3: CASSTGKGYTF
V: TRBV19; J: TRBJ2-5; CDR3: CASGGQARETQYF